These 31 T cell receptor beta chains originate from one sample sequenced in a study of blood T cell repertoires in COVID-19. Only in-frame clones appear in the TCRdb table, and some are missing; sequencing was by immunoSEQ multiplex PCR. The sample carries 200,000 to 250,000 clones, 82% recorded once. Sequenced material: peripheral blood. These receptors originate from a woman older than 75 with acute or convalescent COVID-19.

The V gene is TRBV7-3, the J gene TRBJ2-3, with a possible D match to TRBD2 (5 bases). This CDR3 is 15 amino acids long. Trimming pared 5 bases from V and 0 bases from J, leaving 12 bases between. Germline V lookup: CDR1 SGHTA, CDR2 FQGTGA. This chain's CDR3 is CASSANPGSTDTQYF. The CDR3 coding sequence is TGTGCCAGCAGCGCTAATCCGGGAAGCACAGATACGCAGTATTTT.

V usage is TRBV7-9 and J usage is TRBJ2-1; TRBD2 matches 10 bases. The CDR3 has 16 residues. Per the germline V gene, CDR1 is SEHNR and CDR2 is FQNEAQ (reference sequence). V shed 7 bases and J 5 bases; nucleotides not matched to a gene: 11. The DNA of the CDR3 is TGTGCCAGCACCCTTCAAAGCGGGGGGGCCCACAATGAGCAGTTCTTC. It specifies CASTLQSGGAHNEQFF.

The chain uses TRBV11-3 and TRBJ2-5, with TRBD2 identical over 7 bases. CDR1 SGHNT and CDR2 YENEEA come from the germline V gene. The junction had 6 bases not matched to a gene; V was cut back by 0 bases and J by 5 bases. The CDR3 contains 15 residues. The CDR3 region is CASSLDRLGGETQYF. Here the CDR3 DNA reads TGTGCCAGCAGCTTAGATCGGTTGGGGGGGGAGACCCAGTACTTC.

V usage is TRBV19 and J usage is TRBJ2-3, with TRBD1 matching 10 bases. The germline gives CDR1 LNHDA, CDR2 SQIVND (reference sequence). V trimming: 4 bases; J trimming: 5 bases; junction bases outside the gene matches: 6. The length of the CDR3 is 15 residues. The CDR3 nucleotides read TGTGCCAGTAGTACCGACAGGGGGCTGGTAGATACGCAGTATTTT. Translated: CASSTDRGLVDTQYF.

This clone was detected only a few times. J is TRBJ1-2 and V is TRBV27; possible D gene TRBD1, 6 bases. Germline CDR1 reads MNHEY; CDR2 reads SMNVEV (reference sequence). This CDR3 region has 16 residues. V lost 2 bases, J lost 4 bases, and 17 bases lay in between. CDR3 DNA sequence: TGTGCCAGCAGTTTAGGTTCCCCAGGGGCGGGCTATGGCTACACCTTC. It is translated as CASSLGSPGAGYGYTF.

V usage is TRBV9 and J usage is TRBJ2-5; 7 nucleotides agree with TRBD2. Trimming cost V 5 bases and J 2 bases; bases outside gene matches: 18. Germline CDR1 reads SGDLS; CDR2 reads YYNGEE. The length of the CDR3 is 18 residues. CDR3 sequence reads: CASSQLAVGSGRQETQYF. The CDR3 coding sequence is TGTGCCAGCAGTCAGTTGGCTGTGGGGTCCGGGAGGCAAGAGACCCAGTACTTC.

Here the CDR3 reads CAWSHYRGPGELFF. The CDR3 DNA follows: TGTGCCTGGAGTCACTACAGGGGACCCGGGGAGCTGTTTTTT. The J gene is TRBJ2-2, the V gene TRBV30; 7 bases fit TRBD1. J lost 6 bases, V lost 2 bases, and 6 bases had no gene match. Germline values: CDR1 GTSNPN, CDR2 SVGIG (reference sequence). The CDR3 has 14 amino acids.

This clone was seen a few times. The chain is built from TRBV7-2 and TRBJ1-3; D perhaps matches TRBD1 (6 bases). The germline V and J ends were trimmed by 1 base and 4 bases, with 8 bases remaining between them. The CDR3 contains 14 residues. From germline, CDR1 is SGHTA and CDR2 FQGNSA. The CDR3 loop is CASSLGGPGNTIYF. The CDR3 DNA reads TGTGCCAGCAGCTTAGGGGGGCCAGGAAACACCATATATTTT. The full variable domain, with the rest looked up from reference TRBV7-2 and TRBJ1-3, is GAGVSQSPSNKVTEKGKDVELRCDPISGHTALYWYRQSLGQGLEFLIYFQGNSAPDKSGLPSDRFSAERTGGSVSTLTIQRTQQEDSAVYLCASSLGGPGNTIYFGEGSWLTVV.

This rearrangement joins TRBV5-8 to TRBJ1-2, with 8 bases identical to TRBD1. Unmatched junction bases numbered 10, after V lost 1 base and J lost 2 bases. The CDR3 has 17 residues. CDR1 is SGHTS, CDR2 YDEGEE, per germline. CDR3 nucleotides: TGTGCCAGCAGCTTGTGGGGGACAGGCGAAAAGAACTATGGCTACACCTTC. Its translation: CASSLWGTGEKNYGYTF.

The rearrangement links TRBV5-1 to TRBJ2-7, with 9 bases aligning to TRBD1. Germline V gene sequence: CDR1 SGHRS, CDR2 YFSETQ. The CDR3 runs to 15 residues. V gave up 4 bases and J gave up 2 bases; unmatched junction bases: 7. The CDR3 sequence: CASSAGQGSPYEQYF. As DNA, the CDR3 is TGCGCCAGCAGCGCCGGACAGGGGTCCCCCTACGAGCAGTACTTC.

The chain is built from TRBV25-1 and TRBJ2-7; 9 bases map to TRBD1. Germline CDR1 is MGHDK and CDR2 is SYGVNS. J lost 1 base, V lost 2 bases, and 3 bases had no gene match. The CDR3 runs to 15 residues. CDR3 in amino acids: CASSEVQGASYEQYF. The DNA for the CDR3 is TGTGCCAGCAGTGAAGTACAGGGGGCGTCCTACGAGCAGTACTTC.

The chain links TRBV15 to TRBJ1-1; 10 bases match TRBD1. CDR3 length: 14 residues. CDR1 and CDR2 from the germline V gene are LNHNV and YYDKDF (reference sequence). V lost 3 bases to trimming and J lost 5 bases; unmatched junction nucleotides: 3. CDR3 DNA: TGTGCCACCAGCAGTGGGACAGGGGTTACTGAAGCTTTCTTT. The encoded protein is CATSSGTGVTEAFF.

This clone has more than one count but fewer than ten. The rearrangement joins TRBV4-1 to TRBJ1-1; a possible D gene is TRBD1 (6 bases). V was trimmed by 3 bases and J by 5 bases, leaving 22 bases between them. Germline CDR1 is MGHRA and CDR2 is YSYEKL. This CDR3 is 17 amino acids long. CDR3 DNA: TGCGCCAGCAGCCAGCAGTGGGCCGGGACACGGAGGACTGAAGCTTTCTTT. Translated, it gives CASSQQWAGTRRTEAFF.

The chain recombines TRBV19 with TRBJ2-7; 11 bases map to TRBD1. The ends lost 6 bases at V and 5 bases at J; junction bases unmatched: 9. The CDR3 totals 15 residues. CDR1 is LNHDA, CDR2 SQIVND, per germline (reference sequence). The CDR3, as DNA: TGTGCCAGTAGCCAGAGGGGGACAGGGGGTAACGAGCAGTACTTC. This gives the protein CASSQRGTGGNEQYF. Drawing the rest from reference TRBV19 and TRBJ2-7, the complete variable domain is DGGITQSPKYLFRKEGQNVTLSCEQNLNHDAMYWYRQDPGQGLRLIYYSQIVNDFQKGDIAEGYSVSREKKESFPLTVTSAQKNPTAFYLCASSQRGTGGNEQYFGPGTRLTVT.

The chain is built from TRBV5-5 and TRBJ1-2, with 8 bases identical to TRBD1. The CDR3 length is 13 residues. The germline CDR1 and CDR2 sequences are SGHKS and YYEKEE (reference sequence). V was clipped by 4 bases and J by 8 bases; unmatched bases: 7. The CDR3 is CASSPDRVGGYTF. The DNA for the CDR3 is TGTGCCAGCAGCCCGGACAGGGTTGGCGGCTACACCTTC.

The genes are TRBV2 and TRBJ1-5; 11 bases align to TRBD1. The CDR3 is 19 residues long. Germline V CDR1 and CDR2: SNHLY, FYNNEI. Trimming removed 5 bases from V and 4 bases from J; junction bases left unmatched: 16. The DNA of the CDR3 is TGTGCCAGCAGTCCGTTACATAGGACAGGGGGCTCGACTAATCAGCCCCAGCATTTT. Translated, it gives CASSPLHRTGGSTNQPQHF. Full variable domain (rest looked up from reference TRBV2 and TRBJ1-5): EPEVTQTPSHQVTQMGQEVILRCVPISNHLYFYWYRQILGQKVEFLVSFYNNEISEKSEIFDDQFSVERPDGSNFTLKIRSTKLEDSAMYFCASSPLHRTGGSTNQPQHFGDGTRLSIL.

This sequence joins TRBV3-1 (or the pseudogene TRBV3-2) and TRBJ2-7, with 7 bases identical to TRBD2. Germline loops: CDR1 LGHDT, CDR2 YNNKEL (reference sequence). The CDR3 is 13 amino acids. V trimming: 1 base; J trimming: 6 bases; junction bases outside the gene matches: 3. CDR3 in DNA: TGTGCCAGCAGCCAAGTACCGGGGGGCGAGCAGTACTTC. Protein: CASSQVPGGEQYF.

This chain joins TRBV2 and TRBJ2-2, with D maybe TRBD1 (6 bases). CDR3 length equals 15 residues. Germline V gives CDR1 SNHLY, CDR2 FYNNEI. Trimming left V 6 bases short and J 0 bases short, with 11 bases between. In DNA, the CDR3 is TGTGCCAGCAGAAGGACAGACACGAACACCGGGGAGCTGTTTTTT. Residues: CASRRTDTNTGELFF. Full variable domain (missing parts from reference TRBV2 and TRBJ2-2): EPEVTQTPSHQVTQMGQEVILRCVPISNHLYFYWYRQILGQKVEFLVSFYNNEISEKSEIFDDQFSVERPDGSNFTLKIRSTKLEDSAMYFCASRRTDTNTGELFFGEGSRLTVL.

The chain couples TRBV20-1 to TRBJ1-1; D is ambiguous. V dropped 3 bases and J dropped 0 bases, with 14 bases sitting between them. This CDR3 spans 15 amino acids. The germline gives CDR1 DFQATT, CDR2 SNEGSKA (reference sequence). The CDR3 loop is CSASASLLMNTEAFF. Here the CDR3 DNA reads TGCAGTGCTAGTGCCTCTCTCCTTATGAACACTGAAGCTTTCTTT.

In nucleotides, the CDR3 is TGTGCCAGCAGTTCGGACAGAGCCTTTACTGAAGCTTTCTTT. Translated, it gives CASSSDRAFTEAFF. The J gene is TRBJ1-1, the V gene TRBV7-2; perhaps TRBD1 as D (6 bases). Looked up from germline, CDR1 is SGHTA and CDR2 is FQGNSA. V lost 6 bases, J lost 5 bases, and 16 bases lay in between. This CDR3 has 14 amino acids. Full variable domain (outside the CDR3, taken from reference TRBV7-2 and TRBJ1-1): GAGVSQSPSNKVTEKGKDVELRCDPISGHTALYWYRQSLGQGLEFLIYFQGNSAPDKSGLPSDRFSAERTGGSVSTLTIQRTQQEDSAVYLCASSSDRAFTEAFFGQGTRLTVV.

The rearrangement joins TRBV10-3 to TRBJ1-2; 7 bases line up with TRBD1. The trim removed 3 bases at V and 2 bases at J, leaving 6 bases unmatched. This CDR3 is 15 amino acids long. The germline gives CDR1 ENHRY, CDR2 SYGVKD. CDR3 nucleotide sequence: TGTGCCATCAGTGATGGACAGGCCGGGAACTATGGCTACACCTTC. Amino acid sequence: CAISDGQAGNYGYTF.

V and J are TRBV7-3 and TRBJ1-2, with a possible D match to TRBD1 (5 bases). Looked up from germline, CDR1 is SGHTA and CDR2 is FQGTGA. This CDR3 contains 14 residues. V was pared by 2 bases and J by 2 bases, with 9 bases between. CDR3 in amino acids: CASSLDRTNYGYTF. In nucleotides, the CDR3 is TGTGCCAGCAGCTTAGACAGAACCAACTATGGCTACACCTTC.

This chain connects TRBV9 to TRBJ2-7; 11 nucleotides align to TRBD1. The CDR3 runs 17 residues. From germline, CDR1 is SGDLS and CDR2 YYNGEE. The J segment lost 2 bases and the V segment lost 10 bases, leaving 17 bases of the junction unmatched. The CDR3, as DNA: TGTGCCGGTCAGAGGGGAAATGGGACAGGGGGAACCTACGAGCAGTACTTC. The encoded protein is CAGQRGNGTGGTYEQYF.

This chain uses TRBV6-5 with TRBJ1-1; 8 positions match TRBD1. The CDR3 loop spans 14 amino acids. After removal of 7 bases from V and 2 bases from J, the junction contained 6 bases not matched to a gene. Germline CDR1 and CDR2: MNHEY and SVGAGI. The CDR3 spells CASTPQGGNTEAFF. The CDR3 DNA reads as TGTGCCAGCACCCCACAGGGGGGAAACACTGAAGCTTTCTTT.

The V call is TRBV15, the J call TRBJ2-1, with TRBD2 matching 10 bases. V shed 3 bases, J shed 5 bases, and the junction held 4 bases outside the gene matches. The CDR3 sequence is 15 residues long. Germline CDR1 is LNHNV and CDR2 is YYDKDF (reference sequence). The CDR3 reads CATSRGSGGDNEQFF. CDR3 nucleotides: TGTGCCACCAGCAGGGGAAGCGGGGGGGACAATGAGCAGTTCTTC.

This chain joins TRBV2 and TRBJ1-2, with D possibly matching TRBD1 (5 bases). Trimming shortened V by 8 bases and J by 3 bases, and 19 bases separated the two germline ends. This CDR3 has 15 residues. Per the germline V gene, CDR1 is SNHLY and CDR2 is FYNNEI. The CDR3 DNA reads TGTGCCAGCGCCCTCGAAGCAGGGCTTGACTATGGCTACACCTTC. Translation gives CASALEAGLDYGYTF.

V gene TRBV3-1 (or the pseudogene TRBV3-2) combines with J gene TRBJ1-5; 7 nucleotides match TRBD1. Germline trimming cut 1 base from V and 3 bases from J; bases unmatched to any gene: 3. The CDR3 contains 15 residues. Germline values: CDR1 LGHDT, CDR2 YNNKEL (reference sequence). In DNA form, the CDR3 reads TGTGCCAGCAGCCAAGGGACAGGCCCCAATCAGCCCCAGCATTTT. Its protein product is CASSQGTGPNQPQHF.

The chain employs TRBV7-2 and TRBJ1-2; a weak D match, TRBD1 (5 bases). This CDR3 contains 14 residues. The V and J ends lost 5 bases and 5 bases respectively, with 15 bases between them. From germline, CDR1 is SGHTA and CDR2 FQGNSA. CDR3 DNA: TGTGCCAGCAGCCTTCGGGGGGAGACATATGGCTACACCTTC. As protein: CASSLRGETYGYTF.

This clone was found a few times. The CDR3 loop is CASSLGGTMNTEAFF. CDR3 DNA sequence: TGTGCCAGCAGCTTGGGGGGCACAATGAACACTGAAGCTTTCTTT. V usage is TRBV5-4 and J usage is TRBJ1-1; a possible D gene is TRBD1 (5 bases). This CDR3 contains 15 residues. The V gene lost 0 bases and the J gene lost 0 bases, with 9 bases spanning the gap. The germline V gene encodes CDR1 SGHNT and CDR2 YYREEE (reference sequence). The whole variable domain, remainder taken from reference TRBV5-4 and TRBJ1-1, is ETGVTQSPTHLIKTRGQQVTLRCSSQSGHNTVSWYQQALGQGPQFIFQYYREEENGRGNFPPRFSGLQFPNYSSELNVNALELDDSALYLCASSLGGTMNTEAFFGQGTRLTVV.

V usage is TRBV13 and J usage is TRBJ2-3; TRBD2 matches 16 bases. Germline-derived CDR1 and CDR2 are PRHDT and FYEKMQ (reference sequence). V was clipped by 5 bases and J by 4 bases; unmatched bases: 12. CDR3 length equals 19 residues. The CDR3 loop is CASSPGTSGGARFSDTQYF. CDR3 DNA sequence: TGTGCCAGCAGCCCCGGGACTAGCGGGGGGGCGAGGTTTTCAGATACGCAGTATTTT.

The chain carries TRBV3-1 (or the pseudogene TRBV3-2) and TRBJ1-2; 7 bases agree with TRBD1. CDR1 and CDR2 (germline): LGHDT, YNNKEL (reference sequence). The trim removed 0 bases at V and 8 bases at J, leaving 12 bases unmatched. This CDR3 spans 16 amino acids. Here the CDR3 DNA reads TGTGCCAGCAGCCAAGAAATCGGCGACAGGGCGGGAGGCTACACCTTC. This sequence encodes CASSQEIGDRAGGYTF.